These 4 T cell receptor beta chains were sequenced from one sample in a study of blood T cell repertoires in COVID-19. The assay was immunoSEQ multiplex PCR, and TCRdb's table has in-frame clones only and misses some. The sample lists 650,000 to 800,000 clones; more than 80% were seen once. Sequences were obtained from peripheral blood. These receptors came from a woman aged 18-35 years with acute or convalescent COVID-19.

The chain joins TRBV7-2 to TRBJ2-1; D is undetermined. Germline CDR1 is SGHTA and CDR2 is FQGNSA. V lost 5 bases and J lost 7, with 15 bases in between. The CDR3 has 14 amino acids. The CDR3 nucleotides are TGTGCCAGCAGCGTAACCGGGTCCCGGAATGAGCAGTTCTTC. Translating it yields CASSVTGSRNEQFF.

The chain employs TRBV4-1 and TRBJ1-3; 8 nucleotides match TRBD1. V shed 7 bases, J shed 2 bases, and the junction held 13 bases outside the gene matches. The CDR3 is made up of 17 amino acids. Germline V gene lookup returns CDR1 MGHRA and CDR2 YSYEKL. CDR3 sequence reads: CASTYPGQVLTGNTIYF. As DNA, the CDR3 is TGCGCCAGCACATATCCGGGACAGGTCCTTACTGGAAACACCATATATTTT.

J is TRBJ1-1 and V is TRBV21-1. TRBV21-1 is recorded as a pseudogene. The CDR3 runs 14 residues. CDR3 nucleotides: TGTGCCAGCAGACGAGGGTGGTTGAACACTGAAGCTTTCTTT. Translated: CASRRGWLNTEAFF.

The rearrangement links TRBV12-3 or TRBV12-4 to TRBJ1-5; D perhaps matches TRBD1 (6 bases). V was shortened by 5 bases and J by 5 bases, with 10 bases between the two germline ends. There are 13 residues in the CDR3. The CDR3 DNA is TGTGCCAGCAGTCCAGGGGCCCATCAGCCCCAGCATTTT. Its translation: CASSPGAHQPQHF.